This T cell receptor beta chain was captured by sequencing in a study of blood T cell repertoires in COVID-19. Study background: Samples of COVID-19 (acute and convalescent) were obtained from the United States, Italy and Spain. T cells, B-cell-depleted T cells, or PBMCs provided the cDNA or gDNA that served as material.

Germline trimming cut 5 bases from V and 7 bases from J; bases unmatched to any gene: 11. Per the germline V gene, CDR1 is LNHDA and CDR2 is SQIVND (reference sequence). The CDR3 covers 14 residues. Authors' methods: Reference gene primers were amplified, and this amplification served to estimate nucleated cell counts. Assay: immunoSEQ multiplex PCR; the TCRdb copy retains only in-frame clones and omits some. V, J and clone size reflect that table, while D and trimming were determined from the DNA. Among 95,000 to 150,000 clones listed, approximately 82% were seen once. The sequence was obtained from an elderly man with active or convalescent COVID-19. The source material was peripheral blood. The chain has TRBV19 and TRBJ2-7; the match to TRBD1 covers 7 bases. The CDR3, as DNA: TGTGCCAGTAGTTTCCGGGACAGAGGGAGAGAGCAGTACTTC. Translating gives CASSFRDRGREQYF.